This T cell receptor (beta chain) was recorded in a study of OX40 agonist ivuxolimab in advanced cancers. Turning to the overall study: The costimulatory receptor OX40 (CD134) was targeted by ivuxolimab, a fully human IgG2 agonistic monoclonal antibody. Intravenous ivuxolimab was administered to patients every 2 weeks at six dose levels: 0.01, 0.1, 0.3, 1.5, 3 and 10 mg/kg. Of the approximately 50 patients in dose escalation, around 19 had hepatocellular carcinoma, some 15 had melanoma, 9 had renal cell carcinoma and 9 had head and neck cancer. In the dose-escalation cohort, over 65% of patients were male, and the mean age was approximately 60 years, with a range of roughly 23 to 85. Patients were allowed to have had prior anti-PD-1, anti-PD-L1 or anti-CTLA-4 therapy, and approximately 39% of the dose-escalation patients had been treated with checkpoint inhibitors. Partial responses occurred in three dose-escalation patients, of whom one had hepatocellular carcinoma and two had cutaneous melanoma. Peripheral TCRbeta sequencing was intended to test whether TCR sequence diversity was altered and clonal T-cell expansion was caused by ivuxolimab. The paper reports the monotherapy dose-escalation portion (N of about 54 patients) of the phase I ivuxolimab trial.

Patients with autoimmune disease history or receiving systemic immunosuppression were excluded from the trial. Peripheral blood for TCR sequencing was drawn from every dose cohort at baseline, at cycle 4 day 1 and at cycle 7 day 1. Samples came from an open-label, multicenter, first-in-human phase I dose-escalation trial of ivuxolimab. Adults with locally advanced or metastatic melanoma, renal cell carcinoma, hepatocellular carcinoma or head and neck squamous cell carcinoma were enrolled in the trial. Before TCR sequencing, CD4+ T cells and CD8+ T cells from peripheral blood were sorted into separate populations. Study-wide conclusions, independent of this receptor: After ivuxolimab, expanded clones were on average more numerous among CD8+ T cells than among CD4+ T cells. At doses from 0.1 to 3.0 mg/kg, clonal expansion was seen in both CD4+ and CD8+ blood T cells between baseline and week 6. The antigen specificity of the clonally expanded peripheral T cells was not determined. Low levels of normalized T-cell clonal expansion were also seen in some nonresponding patients. In the 0.1-3.0 mg/kg groups, partial responders had among the lowest normalized peripheral clonal expansion, particularly in CD8+ T cells.

Concerning this clone: The antigen it recognizes is unknown. Base qualities were left out, and no much larger clone turns up one base away.

Taken from cysteine to phenylalanine, the CDR3 has 18 residues. Only the CDR3 region is kept as DNA, spanning 54 bases read in frame from base 1. To sequence the TCRbeta CDR3 region, genomic DNA was isolated from the sorted cells. The immunoSEQ Assay was used to sequence the TCRbeta CDR3 regions. TCRdb took over this immuneACCESS table, retaining in-frame rearrangements with V and J assigned. Such tables are incomplete; in checked studies, under half of the missing clones stem from an unresolved V gene, and the remainder is unexplained. Present in this sample are 65,000 to 70,000 clones, around 87% of which were seen just once. Roughly 2.5% of the sample is taken by the ten largest.

In this chain, TRBV21-1 is recombined with TRBJ2-4; TRBD2 reflects the table's D call only, with no check against the DNA. TRBV21-1 is a pseudogene segment. Sequencing used CD4+ or CD8+ T cells sorted from blood, obtained in a trial of the OX40 agonist ivuxolimab. This TCR came from an adult with an advanced solid tumor such as melanoma, head and neck, liver or kidney cancer. The DNA is as follows: TGTGCCAGACGGAGGTCGCTAGCGGACCAAGTAGCCAAAAACATTCAGTACTTC. Its product reads: CARRRSLADQVAKNIQYF.